One sample yielded the 24 T cell receptor beta chains listed below, sequenced in a study of cytomegalovirus exposure and HLA in healthy donors. 60 Vbeta and 13 Jbeta primers were used in PCR. Measured with immunoSEQ multiplex PCR; TCRdb has only the in-frame clones, and not every one. The table includes nearly 110,000 clones, 70% to 85% detected once. The sample taken for sequencing was PBMCs. These receptors came from a boy younger than 18 in good health and CMV-seronegative.

The chain uses TRBV6-9 and TRBJ2-7; TRBD1 might be the D (6 bases). Trimming stripped 0 bases from V and 0 bases from J, with 12 bases between. CDR1 and CDR2 from the germline V gene are MNHGY and SVAAGI. This CDR3 comprises 16 residues. The CDR3 sequence is CASSYSGTPSSYEQYF. CDR3 nucleotides: TGTGCCAGCAGTTATTCCGGGACACCGAGCTCCTACGAGCAGTACTTC.

J is TRBJ1-4 and V is TRBV7-9; 10 nucleotides align to TRBD1. CDR3 length: 17 amino acids. Germline assignment: CDR1 SEHNR and CDR2 FQNEAQ (reference sequence). V trimming: 3 bases; J trimming: 2 bases; junction bases outside the gene matches: 6. DNA of the CDR3: TGTGCCAGCAGCTTGACAGGGGGCCGCTGGACTAATGAAAAACTGTTTTTT. Amino acids: CASSLTGGRWTNEKLFF.

V usage is TRBV7-6 and J usage is TRBJ2-7; D is unclear. The CDR3 consists of 14 residues. CDR1 is SGHVS and CDR2 is FNYEAQ in the germline V gene. Trimming cost V 0 bases and J 1 base, with 7 bases left between them. In DNA form, the CDR3 reads TGTGCCAGCAGCTTAGCTGGCAGTTCCTACGAGCAGTACTTC. It is translated as CASSLAGSSYEQYF.

A few counts support this clone. The chain's CDR3 is CASSEDRRIYGYTF. DNA for the CDR3: TGTGCCAGCAGTGAGGACAGGCGTATATATGGCTACACCTTC. This chain connects TRBV2 to TRBJ1-2; 7 nucleotides match TRBD1. Germline lookup yields CDR1 SNHLY and CDR2 FYNNEI. The trim removed 3 bases at V and 5 bases at J, leaving 6 bases unmatched. The CDR3 has 14 residues.

V usage is TRBV5-1 and J usage is TRBJ1-3; D perhaps matches TRBD1 (6 bases). Between the trimmed V and J ends, which lost 4 bases and 4 bases, there was a span of 15 bases. Germline V gene data show CDR1 as SGHRS and CDR2 as YFSETQ. This CDR3 comprises 15 residues. CDR3 region: CASSVTTGFGNTIYF. In DNA, the CDR3 is TGCGCCAGCAGCGTAACCACAGGGTTCGGAAACACCATATATTTT.

This clone was seen a handful of times. This sequence joins TRBV29-1 and TRBJ2-1, with 13 bases identical to TRBD2. Germline V CDR1 and CDR2: SQVTM, ANQGSEA. With 5 bases clipped from V and 2 bases from J, the junction kept 3 bases outside the gene matches. The CDR3 covers 15 residues. The CDR3 protein is CSVLGTSGTYNEQFF. In DNA form, the CDR3 reads TGCAGCGTTCTCGGGACTAGCGGGACCTACAATGAGCAGTTCTTC.

In this sample, this clone turned up once. The CDR3 region has the DNA TGTGCCAGCAGCTTAGACAGGGGGGAGACTGAAGCTTTCTTT. Protein product: CASSLDRGETEAFF. This chain connects TRBV11-3 to TRBJ1-1; 7 bases align to TRBD1. This CDR3 contains 14 residues. CDR1 and CDR2 (germline): SGHNT, YENEEA. V trimming: 0 bases; J trimming: 5 bases; junction bases outside the gene matches: 3. The full variable domain, completed using reference TRBV11-3 and TRBJ1-1, is EAGVVQSPRYKIIEKKQPVAFWCNPISGHNTLYWYLQNLGQGPELLIRYENEEAVDDSQLPKDRFSAERLKGVDSTLKIQPAELGDSAVYLCASSLDRGETEAFFGQGTRLTVV.

V and J are TRBV6-5 and TRBJ2-5; possibly TRBD2 for D (6 bases). The germline V gene has CDR1 MNHEY and CDR2 SVGAGI. Deletions cut 4 bases from V and 1 base from J, with 10 bases between. This CDR3 has 14 amino acids. CDR3 sequence (DNA): TGTGCCAGCAGTTCTAGCGTATCCCAAGAGACCCAGTACTTC. As protein: CASSSSVSQETQYF.

The rearrangement uses TRBV4-1 and TRBJ2-5; D may be TRBD2 (6 bases). This CDR3 comprises 14 residues. Deletions cut 5 bases from V and 9 bases from J, with 19 bases between. Germline loops: CDR1 MGHRA, CDR2 YSYEKL. CDR3 residues: CASSEGLRWGAQYF. The CDR3 region has the DNA TGCGCCAGCAGCGAGGGACTCAGGTGGGGGGCCCAGTACTTC.

This clone was recorded only once. The chain recombines TRBV6-6 with TRBJ1-2; possible D gene TRBD1, 6 bases. From germline, CDR1 is MNHNY and CDR2 SVGAGI (reference sequence). This CDR3 has 15 amino acids. The V and J ends lost 2 bases and 4 bases respectively, with 14 bases between them. The CDR3 here is CASSYPEKGVYGYTF. For the CDR3, the DNA is TGTGCCAGCAGTTACCCGGAAAAGGGGGTCTATGGCTACACCTTC.

This clone was detected a few times. The V call is TRBV6-5, the J call TRBJ2-1; 12 nucleotides agree with TRBD2. The germline gives CDR1 MNHEY, CDR2 SVGAGI. V gave up 6 bases and J gave up 9 bases; unmatched junction bases: 9. The CDR3 is 15 residues long. The DNA of the CDR3 is TGTGCCAGCAGCCGTATGACTAGCGGGAGTGTTGAGCAGTTCTTC. Amino acid sequence: CASSRMTSGSVEQFF.

The chain is built from TRBV5-4 and TRBJ1-1; D may be TRBD1 (6 bases). CDR1 and CDR2 from the germline V gene are SGHNT and YYREEE (reference sequence). The CDR3 has 14 amino acids. V was shortened by 4 bases and J by 1 base, with 11 bases between the two germline ends. The DNA of the CDR3 is TGTGCCAGCAGCCCGGGGGGCGGGAACACTGAAGCTTTCTTT. Translating it yields CASSPGGGNTEAFF.

The rearrangement joins TRBV9 to TRBJ2-1, with 9 bases fitting TRBD2. V lost 0 bases and J lost 7; bases outside the gene matches: 8. The CDR3 length is 16 residues. CDR1 is SGDLS, CDR2 YYNGEE, per germline. For the CDR3, the DNA is TGTGCCAGCAGCGTAGCCCCTAGCGGGGTATTGAATGAGCAGTTCTTC. Its translation is CASSVAPSGVLNEQFF.

V gene TRBV28 combines with J gene TRBJ1-2; weak D call: TRBD1 (5 bases). V was clipped by 6 bases and J by 4 bases, with 12 bases between them. This CDR3 region has 13 residues. Germline CDR1 MDHEN, CDR2 SYDVKM. In nucleotides, the CDR3 is TGTGCCAGCAGACCGGGGGGGATCTATGGCTACACCTTC. As protein: CASRPGGIYGYTF.

The rearrangement joins TRBV10-3 to TRBJ2-1; 13 bases are shared with TRBD2. Germline CDR1 and CDR2: ENHRY and SYGVKD. Losses at the gene ends were 6 bases for V and 4 bases for J; bases not matched to a gene: 9. This CDR3 contains 17 residues. The DNA for the CDR3 is TGTGCCATCAGCTCGACTAGCGGGGGGCCAACATACAATGAGCAGTTCTTC. This sequence encodes CAISSTSGGPTYNEQFF.

In its sample, this clone was seen a few times. This chain uses TRBV30 with TRBJ1-1, with unresolved D. Germline CDR1 is GTSNPN and CDR2 is SVGIG (reference sequence). This CDR3 comprises 12 residues. The ends were cut back, 3 bases at V and 1 base at J, with 6 bases in the middle. The CDR3 DNA reads as TGTGCCTGGAGACACCCGAACACTGAAGCTTTCTTT. Residues: CAWRHPNTEAFF.

V is TRBV19 and J is TRBJ1-1; D gene unclear. The CDR3 covers 13 residues. The germline V gene encodes CDR1 LNHDA and CDR2 SQIVND (reference sequence). V was clipped by 8 bases and J by 0 bases, with 10 bases between them. CDR3 sequence: CASSQALNTEAFF. The CDR3, as DNA: TGTGCCAGTTCGCAGGCCCTGAACACTGAAGCTTTCTTT. Combining the CDR3 with reference TRBV19 and TRBJ1-1 gives the whole variable domain DGGITQSPKYLFRKEGQNVTLSCEQNLNHDAMYWYRQDPGQGLRLIYYSQIVNDFQKGDIAEGYSVSREKKESFPLTVTSAQKNPTAFYLCASSQALNTEAFFGQGTRLTVV.

V usage is TRBV11-3 and J usage is TRBJ1-2; TRBD1 aligns across 8 bases. Trimming took 5 bases from V and 4 from J; bases not matched to a gene: 6. CDR1 is SGHNT, CDR2 YENEEA, per germline. This CDR3 is built from 14 residues. CDR3 bases: TGTGCCAGCAGCGGAACAGGGGGGCCCTATGGCTACACCTTC. This translates into CASSGTGGPYGYTF. The full variable domain, its missing parts supplied by reference TRBV11-3 and TRBJ1-2, is EAGVVQSPRYKIIEKKQPVAFWCNPISGHNTLYWYLQNLGQGPELLIRYENEEAVDDSQLPKDRFSAERLKGVDSTLKIQPAELGDSAVYLCASSGTGGPYGYTFGSGTRLTVV.

The rearrangement joins TRBV5-1 to TRBJ1-6; the D gene is possibly TRBD1 (5 bases). This CDR3 region has 17 residues. Deletions cut 0 bases from V and 4 bases from J, with 14 bases between. CDR1 is SGHRS and CDR2 is YFSETQ in the germline V gene. CDR3 nucleotides: TGCGCCAGCAGCTTGGCCAGGGAGGACCCGTATAATTCACCCCTCCACTTT. This encodes CASSLAREDPYNSPLHF.

This chain links TRBV19 with TRBJ1-5; D remains unclear. Trimming shortened V by 1 base and J by 0 bases, and 7 bases separated the two germline ends. Germline-derived CDR1 and CDR2 are LNHDA and SQIVND (reference sequence). The CDR3 sequence is 15 residues long. The CDR3, as DNA: TGTGCCAGTAGTATAGCCGGGTCTAGCAATCAGCCCCAGCATTTT. Protein product: CASSIAGSSNQPQHF.

This clone came up once. This sequence joins TRBV9 and TRBJ2-3; no firm D call. Deletions cut 3 bases from V and 5 bases from J, with 10 bases between. Per the germline V gene, CDR1 is SGDLS and CDR2 is YYNGEE. There are 13 residues in the CDR3. CDR3 loop: CASSAWPGDTQYF. Here the CDR3 DNA reads TGTGCCAGCAGCGCCTGGCCGGGAGATACGCAGTATTTT.

The chain employs TRBV7-9 and TRBJ2-2; TRBD2 matches at 7 bases. CDR1 and CDR2 from the germline V gene are SEHNR and FQNEAQ (reference sequence). The CDR3 contains 13 residues. J gave up 7 bases and V 5 bases, and 4 bases lay outside the gene matches. Here the CDR3 reads CASSPRTSGELFF. Here the CDR3 DNA reads TGTGCCAGCAGCCCCCGGACTAGCGGGGAGCTGTTTTTT.

This clone was seen only once. The genes are TRBV13 and TRBJ2-2, with TRBD1 matching over 7 bases. The V and J ends lost 5 bases and 3 bases, in that order; junction bases with no gene match: 9. The CDR3 is made up of 16 amino acids. CDR1 and CDR2 from the germline V gene are PRHDT and FYEKMQ (reference sequence). Here the CDR3 reads CASSRDRARYTGELFF. CDR3 nucleotide sequence: TGTGCCAGCAGCCGCGACAGGGCTCGATACACCGGGGAGCTGTTTTTT.

In regard to this clone: Its ends do not fully match the called genes, so a read error is possible. The chain links TRBV11-2 to TRBJ2-4; D unresolved. This CDR3 spans 11 amino acids. Per the germline V gene, CDR1 is SGHAT and CDR2 is FQNNGV. CDR3 sequence reads: CASSLAGRRTF. Written as DNA, the CDR3 is TGTGCCAGCAGCTTAGCAGGCAGGCGTACGTTC.